This TCR beta chain was captured in a study of beta chain features in type 1 diabetes. Study-wide points: Type 1 diabetes patients had moderately but significantly shorter TCRB CDR3s in all four CD4+ subsets. Any HLA effect on TCRB rearrangement was left unresolved by small sub-analyses. Highly expressing activated T cells could be over-counted with a cDNA template.

Concerning this clone itself: Its antigen remains unidentified.

The CDR3 is 13 residues long. With 4 bases removed from V and 2 bases from J, the gap between germline ends came to 9 bases. CDR1 and CDR2 (germline): MNHEY, SMNVEV (reference sequence). Expressed TCRB transcripts were sequenced, since all the RNA that had been isolated was reverse transcribed. An average of about 1.01 million reads was obtained from stem cell-like memory T cell samples. Using immunoSEQ multiplex PCR, the repertoire was profiled, and TCRdb retains in-frame clones only, with some absent. The sample consists of about 47,000 clones, roughly 48% of them appearing once. CD4+ cells of the naive, central memory, regulatory and stem cell-like memory types were sorted via CD45RO/CCR7/CD25/CD127/CD95/CD27.

This clonotype was obtained from a man aged 25-45 years with type 1 diabetes. V is TRBV27 and J is TRBJ2-7; the D is unclear. Sequenced sample: stem cell memory CD4+ T cells from blood. The CDR3 region has the DNA TGTGCCAGCAGTTCGAGCCTAGCCTACGAGCAGTACTTC. Protein sequence: CASSSSLAYEQYF.